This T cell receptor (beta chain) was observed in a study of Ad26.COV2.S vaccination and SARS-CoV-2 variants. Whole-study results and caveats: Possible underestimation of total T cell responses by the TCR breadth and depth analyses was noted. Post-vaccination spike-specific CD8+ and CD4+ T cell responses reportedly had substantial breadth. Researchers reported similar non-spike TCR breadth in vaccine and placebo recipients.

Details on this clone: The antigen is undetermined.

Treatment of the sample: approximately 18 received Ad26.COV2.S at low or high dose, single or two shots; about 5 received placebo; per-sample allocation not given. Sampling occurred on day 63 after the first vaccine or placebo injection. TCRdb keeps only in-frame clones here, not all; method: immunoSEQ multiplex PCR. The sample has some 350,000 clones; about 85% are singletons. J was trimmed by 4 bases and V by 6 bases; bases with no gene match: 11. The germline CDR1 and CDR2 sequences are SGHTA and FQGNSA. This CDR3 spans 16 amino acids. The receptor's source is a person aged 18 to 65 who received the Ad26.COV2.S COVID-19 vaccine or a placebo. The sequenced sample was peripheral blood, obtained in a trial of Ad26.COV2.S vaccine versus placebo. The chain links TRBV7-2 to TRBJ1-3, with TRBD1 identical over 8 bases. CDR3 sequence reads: CASSLTGGSYGNTIYF. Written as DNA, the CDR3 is TGTGCCAGCAGTTTAACAGGGGGTTCGTACGGAAACACCATATATTTT. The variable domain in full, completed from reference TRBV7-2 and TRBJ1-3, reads GAGVSQSPSNKVTEKGKDVELRCDPISGHTALYWYRQSLGQGLEFLIYFQGNSAPDKSGLPSDRFSAERTGGSVSTLTIQRTQQEDSAVYLCASSLTGGSYGNTIYFGEGSWLTVV.